The source of this T cell receptor beta chain is a study of cytomegalovirus exposure and HLA in healthy donors. The CDR3 has 15 amino acids. After removal of 3 bases from V and 8 bases from J, the junction contained 10 bases not matched to a gene. Germline V CDR1 and CDR2: GTSNPN, SVGIG (reference sequence). Researchers ran the PCR with 60 Vbeta and 13 Jbeta primers. The data were produced by immunoSEQ multiplex PCR, yet TCRdb's version contains in-frame clones alone and is incomplete. The profile shows about 160,000 clones, 80% of them singletons. Material for sequencing was PBMCs. The TCR sequence derives from a male donor in good health and CMV-seropositive. The chain uses TRBV30 and TRBJ2-1, with TRBD2 identical over 10 bases. The CDR3 loop reads CAWSPTSGRADEQFF. CDR3 coding DNA: TGTGCCTGGAGCCCCACCAGCGGGAGGGCCGATGAGCAGTTCTTC. Supplemented by reference TRBV30 and TRBJ2-1, the full variable domain reads SQTIHQWPATLVQPVGSPLSLECTVEGTSNPNLYWYRQAAGRGLQLLFYSVGIGQISSEVPQNLSASRPQDRQFILSSKKLLLSDSGFYLCAWSPTSGRADEQFFGPGTRLTVL.